This is a list of T cell receptor beta chains from one sample in a study of CD8 T cells in ankylosing spondylitis. TCRdb itself ran the 5' RACE reads through MiXCR, one entry per CDR3 protein. Among tens of thousands of distinct CDR3 sequences, about 27% were seen once, and the ten largest hold around 60%. What was sequenced was blood, either unsorted or a sorted T cell fraction (not recorded which). All receptors come from a male donor with ankylosing spondylitis or in good health (not recorded which). The CDR3 runs from the conserved cysteine through the conserved F or W. Fields, in order: J gene, V gene, CDR3 protein.

TRBJ1-1,TRBV7-8,CASSLAAEAFF
TRBJ2-3,TRBV6-5,CASSYRPRGLPDTQYF
TRBJ2-3,TRBV5-5,CASSTRIDTQYF
TRBJ1-2,TRBV20-1,CSASTGSLGYGYTF
TRBJ2-5,TRBV5-6,CASGGTDQETQYF
TRBJ2-1,TRBV15,CATSREGLAGGSYNEQFF
TRBJ2-3,TRBV18,CASSPGAKRTDTQYF
TRBJ2-2,TRBV11-2,CASRRGLTSNTGELFF
TRBJ2-1,TRBV20-1,CSASHSVLQVLFF
TRBJ2-2,TRBV7-6,CASSPWTSGVYRPGELFF